Presented here are 5 T cell receptor beta chains from one specimen sequenced in a study of blood T cell repertoires in COVID-19. Assay: immunoSEQ multiplex PCR; the TCRdb copy retains only in-frame clones and omits some. The data show some 380,000 clones, about 89% seen once. Sequencing was done on a sample of PBMCs or T cells enriched from blood (not recorded which). The receptors were gathered from a man in his thirties or forties who had recovered from COVID-19.

This clone was seen just once. DNA of the CDR3: TGTGCCAGCAGCTTGTGGGGTCCAGGGTCTCCCCTTAATTCACCCCTCCACTTT. The encoded protein is CASSLWGPGSPLNSPLHF. The chain recombines TRBV11-2 with TRBJ1-6, with TRBD1 as a possible D gene (5 bases). CDR1 is SGHAT, CDR2 FQNNGV, per germline. CDR3 length: 18 amino acids. V lost 3 bases and J lost 6, with 21 bases in between.

The chain uses TRBV10-1 and TRBJ1-1, with D unresolved. The V end lost 8 bases, the J end lost 0 bases, and 10 bases lay between the germline ends. Germline lookup yields CDR1 WNHNN and CDR2 SYGVQD (reference sequence). The CDR3 spans 13 residues. CDR3 residues: CASALTMNTEAFF. The CDR3 region has the DNA TGCGCCAGCGCTTTAACTATGAACACTGAAGCTTTCTTT.

In DNA form, the CDR3 reads TGTGCCAGCAGCCCGGGTCCTGTAAATGAGCAGTTCTTC. It encodes CASSPGPVNEQFF. V usage is TRBV11-3 and J usage is TRBJ2-1; D not resolved. The CDR3 covers 13 residues. Trimming cost V 5 bases and J 7 bases, with 12 bases left between them. The germline V gene encodes CDR1 SGHNT and CDR2 YENEEA.

This clone has just a few counts. V and J are TRBV30 and TRBJ1-3; D remains unclear. Germline assignment: CDR1 GTSNPN and CDR2 SVGIG (reference sequence). V was clipped by 3 bases and J by 0 bases, with 6 bases between them. This CDR3 has 13 residues. CDR3 region: CAWSRSSGNTIYF. DNA of the CDR3: TGTGCCTGGAGCCGTAGCTCTGGAAACACCATATATTTT.

This chain joins TRBV30 and TRBJ1-1; tentative D call: TRBD1 (6 bases). Germline V CDR1 and CDR2: GTSNPN, SVGIG (reference sequence). The CDR3 totals 15 residues. V dropped 1 base and J dropped 0 bases, with 12 bases sitting between them. The CDR3 protein is CAWSEGEFMNTEAFF. CDR3 DNA sequence: TGTGCCTGGAGTGAGGGGGAGTTTATGAACACTGAAGCTTTCTTT.